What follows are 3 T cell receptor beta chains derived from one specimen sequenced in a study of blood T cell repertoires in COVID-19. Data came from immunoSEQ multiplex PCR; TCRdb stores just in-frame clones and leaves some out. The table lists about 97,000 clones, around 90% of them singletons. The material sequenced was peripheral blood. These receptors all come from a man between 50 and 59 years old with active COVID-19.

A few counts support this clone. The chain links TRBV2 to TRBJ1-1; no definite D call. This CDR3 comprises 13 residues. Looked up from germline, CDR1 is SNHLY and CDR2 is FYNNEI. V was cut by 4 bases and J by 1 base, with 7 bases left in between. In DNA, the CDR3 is TGTGCCAGCAGTGTGGCAGGGAACACTGAAGCTTTCTTT. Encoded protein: CASSVAGNTEAFF.

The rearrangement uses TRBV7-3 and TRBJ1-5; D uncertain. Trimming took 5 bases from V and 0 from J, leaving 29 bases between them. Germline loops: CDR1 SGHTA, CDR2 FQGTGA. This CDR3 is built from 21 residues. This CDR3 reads CASSKPPESAAARISNQPQHF. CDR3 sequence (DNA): TGTGCCAGCAGCAAACCCCCCGAGTCGGCCGCGGCACGGATTAGCAATCAGCCCCAGCATTTT. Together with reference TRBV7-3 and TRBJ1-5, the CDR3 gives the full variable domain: GAGVSQTPSNKVTEKGKYVELRCDPISGHTALYWYRQSLGQGPEFLIYFQGTGAADDSGLPNDRFFAVRPEGSVSTLKIQRTERGDSAVYLCASSKPPESAAARISNQPQHFGDGTRLSIL.

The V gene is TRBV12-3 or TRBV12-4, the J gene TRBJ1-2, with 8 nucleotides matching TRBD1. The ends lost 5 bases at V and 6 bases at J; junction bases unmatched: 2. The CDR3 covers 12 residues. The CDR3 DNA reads TGTGCCAGCAGTCCGGGACAGGATGGCTACACCTTC. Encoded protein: CASSPGQDGYTF.